The next 14 T cell receptor beta chains were all read from a single sample in a study of identifying expanded T cells in peripheral blood. Profiled with immunoSEQ multiplex PCR; TCRdb holds only in-frame clones, not every one. The sample has around 100,000 clones, 70% to 90% seen once. Sequencing was done on a sample of blood. Every receptor here comes from a person aged 18 to 75 in good health.

The rearrangement joins TRBV5-4 to TRBJ2-7, with TRBD1 matching 7 bases. The CDR3 has 15 amino acids. Germline V CDR1 and CDR2: SGHNT, YYREEE (reference sequence). V lost 5 bases and J lost 3; bases outside the gene matches: 11. The DNA of the CDR3 is TGTGCCAGCAGGCCGGAGCCAGGGGGAATCTACGAGCAGTACTTC. Its translation: CASRPEPGGIYEQYF.

This clone was seen more than once but under ten times. This chain links TRBV11-2 with TRBJ2-2, with D unresolved. The CDR3 contains 15 residues. CDR1 and CDR2 from the germline V gene are SGHAT and FQNNGV. The V gene lost 1 base and the J gene lost 2 bases, with 8 bases spanning the gap. DNA for the CDR3: TGTGCCAGCAGCTTAGCGGGCAGAAACACCGGGGAGCTGTTTTTT. Residues: CASSLAGRNTGELFF.

This clone turned up a few times. The rearrangement uses TRBV5-4 and TRBJ1-2, with unresolved D. The CDR3 consists of 12 residues. Germline-derived CDR1 and CDR2 are SGHNT and YYREEE (reference sequence). V gave up 2 bases and J gave up 8 bases, with 10 bases separating them. The CDR3: CASSFGSEGYTF. CDR3 bases: TGTGCCAGCAGCTTTGGTTCGGAGGGCTACACCTTC. Full variable domain (rest looked up from reference TRBV5-4 and TRBJ1-2): ETGVTQSPTHLIKTRGQQVTLRCSSQSGHNTVSWYQQALGQGPQFIFQYYREEENGRGNFPPRFSGLQFPNYSSELNVNALELDDSALYLCASSFGSEGYTFGSGTRLTVV.

V is TRBV15 and J is TRBJ2-7; D may be TRBD1 (6 bases). Between the trimmed V and J ends, which lost 5 bases and 2 bases, there was a span of 19 bases. The CDR3 runs 16 residues. CDR1 is LNHNV and CDR2 is YYDKDF in the germline V gene (reference sequence). The CDR3 region has the DNA TGTGCCACCAGCGGACCCTCCCAGTCAGGGGCCTACGAGCAGTACTTC. It is translated as CATSGPSQSGAYEQYF.

The chain carries TRBV6-1 and TRBJ1-1; D is possibly TRBD1 (5 bases). Looked up from germline, CDR1 is MNHNS and CDR2 is SASEGT. Trimming took off 6 bases at V and 2 bases at J, with 13 bases between the two ends. The CDR3 is 14 residues long. This CDR3 reads CASRRWQGNTEAFF. In nucleotides, the CDR3 is TGTGCCAGCAGGCGGTGGCAGGGCAACACTGAAGCTTTCTTT.

This chain links TRBV25-1 with TRBJ2-7; D may be TRBD1 (7 bases). This CDR3 contains 14 residues. Germline V gives CDR1 MGHDK, CDR2 SYGVNS. V dropped 3 bases and J dropped 3 bases, with 12 bases sitting between them. The chain's CDR3 is CASSDRQGGYEQYF. In DNA, the CDR3 is TGTGCCAGCAGTGACCGTCAGGGGGGCTACGAGCAGTACTTC.

The chain joins TRBV6-4 to TRBJ2-1; no definite D call. The CDR3 has 15 amino acids. In germline, CDR1 is MRHNA, CDR2 SNTAGT. The ends were cut back, 0 bases at V and 0 bases at J, with 6 bases in the middle. CDR3 DNA sequence: TGTGCCAGCAGTGACTCCGAGAGCTCCTACAATGAGCAGTTCTTC. Residues: CASSDSESSYNEQFF.

The chain links TRBV7-2 to TRBJ1-2; no definite D call. Trimming pared 1 base from V and 4 bases from J, leaving 13 bases between. The V gene's germline CDR1 is SGHTA and CDR2 FQGNSA. This CDR3 contains 15 residues. The CDR3: CASSLVPRTSYGYTF. The DNA of the CDR3 is TGTGCCAGCAGCTTAGTACCGAGGACTAGCTATGGCTACACCTTC.

CDR3 DNA sequence: TGTGCCAGCAGTTTAGCAGGGTCGGGTAATTCACCCCTCCACTTT. Translation gives CASSLAGSGNSPLHF. This rearrangement joins TRBV27 to TRBJ1-6; a possible D gene is TRBD1 (5 bases). V was shortened by 2 bases and J by 6 bases, with 11 bases between the two germline ends. Germline V gives CDR1 MNHEY, CDR2 SMNVEV (reference sequence). The CDR3 consists of 15 residues.

Only one count was recorded for this clone. This rearrangement joins TRBV7-6 to TRBJ1-1; D unclear. V lost 5 bases and J 5 bases, leaving 12 bases between the germline ends. The CDR3 is 13 residues long. Germline CDR1 is SGHVS and CDR2 is FNYEAQ. Here the CDR3 reads CASSLSRTTEAFF. CDR3 bases: TGTGCCAGCAGCCTCTCGAGGACGACTGAAGCTTTCTTT.

This clone came up once. The chain is built from TRBV15 and TRBJ1-2; D is ambiguous. Trimming pared 0 bases from V and 8 bases from J, leaving 16 bases between. The CDR3 consists of 15 residues. Germline V lookup: CDR1 LNHNV, CDR2 YYDKDF (reference sequence). CDR3: CATSRDQRQVDGYTF. The CDR3 DNA reads TGTGCCACCAGCAGAGATCAGCGGCAGGTGGACGGCTACACCTTC. Supplemented by reference TRBV15 and TRBJ1-2, the full variable domain reads DAMVIQNPRYQVTQFGKPVTLSCSQTLNHNVMYWYQQKSSQAPKLLFHYYDKDFNNEADTPDNFQSRRPNTSFCFLDIRSPGLGDTAMYLCATSRDQRQVDGYTFGSGTRLTVV.

In its sample, this clone was seen once. The chain combines TRBV7-6 with TRBJ1-4; the D is unclear. Germline V gene data show CDR1 as SGHVS and CDR2 as FNYEAQ. Trimming took 2 bases from V and 5 from J, leaving 0 bases between them. The CDR3 sequence is 11 residues long. The CDR3 DNA reads TGTGCCAGCAGCTTAAATGAAAAACTGTTTTTT. Translated, it gives CASSLNEKLFF.

This clone was detected only once. V and J are TRBV19 and TRBJ1-3; 7 bases agree with TRBD1. Losses at the gene ends were 6 bases for V and 2 bases for J; bases not matched to a gene: 1. The CDR3 is 13 residues long. Per the germline V gene, CDR1 is LNHDA and CDR2 is SQIVND (reference sequence). The CDR3 sequence: CASRRGPGNTIYF. For the CDR3, the DNA is TGTGCCAGTAGAAGGGGGCCTGGAAACACCATATATTTT.

The gene calls are TRBV11-1 and TRBJ2-3; D is undetermined. Trimming removed 6 bases at V and 4 bases at J, with 14 bases between. Per the germline V gene, CDR1 is SGHAT and CDR2 is FQDESV (reference sequence). CDR3 size: 14 residues. This chain's CDR3 is CASSRYGQPDTQYF. CDR3 bases: TGTGCCAGCAGTCGTTACGGCCAGCCAGATACGCAGTATTTT. The full variable domain, rest sourced from reference TRBV11-1 and TRBJ2-3, is EAEVAQSPRYKITEKSQAVAFWCDPISGHATLYWYRQILGQGPELLVQFQDESVVDDSQLPKDRFSAERLKGVDSTLKIQPAELGDSAMYLCASSRYGQPDTQYFGPGTRLTVL.